The subject of this entry is one TCR beta chain. The sample comes from a study of blood T cell repertoires in COVID-19. Study-wide background: The samples span acute and convalescent COVID-19 from the United States, Italy and Spain. From T cells, B-cell-depleted T cells, or PBMCs came the material, which was cDNA or gDNA.

Germline values: CDR1 GTSNPN, CDR2 SVGIG (reference sequence). V lost 5 bases, J lost 6 bases, and 2 bases stayed unmatched. The CDR3 length is 12 residues. Only in-frame clones appear in the TCRdb table, and some are missing; sequencing was by immunoSEQ multiplex PCR. The data show approximately 190,000 clones, 80% to 85% seen once. The specimen was peripheral blood. The chain uses TRBV30 and TRBJ1-3; 9 bases align to TRBD1. The TCR was taken from a human donor in a cohort sampled during active COVID-19. The DNA of the CDR3 is TGTGCCTGGGGGACAGGGCCAAACACCATATATTTT. The encoded protein is CAWGTGPNTIYF.